The T cell receptor beta chain described here comes from a study of blood T cell repertoires in COVID-19. Study-wide context: From the United States, Italy and Spain came samples of acute and convalescent COVID-19. Nucleic acid was either cDNA or gDNA, and it came from T cells, B-cell-depleted T cells, or PBMCs.

Study processing details: Amplification from reference gene primers served as the basis for estimated nucleated cell counts. Profiling relied on immunoSEQ multiplex PCR, and the TCRdb table lists in-frame clones only, not all of them. D and trimming were read from the DNA, whereas the V and J calls and clone size are those reported in that table. The sample records about 160,000 clones, 84% being singletons. Trimming removed 6 bases at V and 0 bases at J, with 15 bases between. CDR3 length: 15 amino acids. The germline V gene has CDR1 SQVTM and CDR2 ANQGSEA. This TCR was recovered from a man aged 18 to 29 with active or convalescent COVID-19. The sample was peripheral blood. This chain links TRBV29-1 with TRBJ2-1, with D possibly TRBD1 on 5 matching bases. The CDR3 DNA follows: TGCAGCGTGGACAAGATAGCACCCTCCTACAATGAGCAGTTCTTC. This gives the protein CSVDKIAPSYNEQFF.